The source of this T cell receptor (beta chain) is a study of molecular identifiers for immune sequencing clone quantification. This clonotype showed up many times. Each CDR3 protein gets one entry after TCRdb re-called the PCR reads with MiXCR. The sample comprises about 510,000 distinct CDR3 sequences, around 23% of which are singletons, and around 0.8% rests with the top ten. V lost 4 bases to trimming and J lost 3 bases, with 16 bases between them. CDR1 and CDR2 from the germline V gene are SGHTA and FQGNSA. This CDR3 is 15 amino acids long. Material for sequencing was naive CD8+ T cells from blood, with Jurkat cell RNA spiked in. The subset is: FACS-sorted CD8+CD4-CCR7+CD45RA+ naive T cells. The receptor was isolated from a human donor in good health. Some libraries in this study had Jurkat cell RNA spiked in. V and J are TRBV7-2 and TRBJ2-7, with D unresolved. CDR3 coding DNA: TGTGCCAGCAGCTCCCTTGACCCGACCGGCTACGAGCAGTACTTC. It is translated as CASSSLDPTGYEQYF.